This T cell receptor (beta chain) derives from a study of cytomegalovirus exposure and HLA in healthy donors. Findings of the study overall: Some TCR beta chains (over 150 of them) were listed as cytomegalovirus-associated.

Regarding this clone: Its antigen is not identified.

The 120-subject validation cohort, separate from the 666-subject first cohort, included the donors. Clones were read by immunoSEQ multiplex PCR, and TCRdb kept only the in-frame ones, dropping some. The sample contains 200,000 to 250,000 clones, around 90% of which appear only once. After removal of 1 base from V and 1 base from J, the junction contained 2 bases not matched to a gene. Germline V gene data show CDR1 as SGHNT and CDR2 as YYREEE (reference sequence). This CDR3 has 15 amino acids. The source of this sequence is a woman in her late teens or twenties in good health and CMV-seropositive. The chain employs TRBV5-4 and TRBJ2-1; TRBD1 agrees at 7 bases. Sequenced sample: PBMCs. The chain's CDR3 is CASSLNRGSYNEQFF. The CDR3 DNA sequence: TGTGCCAGCAGCTTGAACAGGGGTTCCTACAATGAGCAGTTCTTC. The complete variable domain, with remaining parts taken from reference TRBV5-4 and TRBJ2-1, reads ETGVTQSPTHLIKTRGQQVTLRCSSQSGHNTVSWYQQALGQGPQFIFQYYREEENGRGNFPPRFSGLQFPNYSSELNVNALELDDSALYLCASSLNRGSYNEQFFGPGTRLTVL.